This T cell receptor (beta chain) was obtained from a study of T cell repertoires in cytomegalovirus infection. Study context: Public TCR beta signatures were indicative of both CMV infection and a matching HLA type. The study, taken as a whole, reports: Within the response measured ex vivo, HLA-C-restricted CMV-specific TCR beta clonotypes were dominant.

Concerning this clonotype: Antigen unknown.

CDR1 DFQATT and CDR2 SNEGSKA come from the germline V gene (reference sequence). The CDR3 contains 15 residues. V dropped 7 bases and J dropped 3; count of bases not matched to a gene: 11. Via MiXCR, TCRdb re-called the reads, giving one row per CDR3 protein. The sample has about 310,000 distinct CDR3 sequences; more than 20% are singletons. The source is a human donor in good health (CMV status not recorded). Some clones in this sample may be carry-over from other donors' samples. The sample here was cultured PBMCs, taken from culture after CMV antigen stimulation. The chain couples TRBV20-1 to TRBJ2-2; 7 bases are a match to TRBD1. The CDR3 loop is CSVPAGTDDTGELFF. The CDR3 DNA reads TGCAGTGTTCCCGCCGGGACAGACGACACCGGGGAGCTGTTTTTT.